Presented here are 31 T cell receptor beta chains from one specimen sequenced in a study of blood T cell repertoires in COVID-19. Profiled with immunoSEQ multiplex PCR; TCRdb holds only in-frame clones, not every one. The sample holds 150,000 to 200,000 clones; around 82% are singletons and the top ten take roughly 2%. The sample consisted of peripheral blood. The receptors come from an elderly woman with acute or convalescent COVID-19.

The gene calls are TRBV29-1 and TRBJ1-1, with D maybe TRBD1 (6 bases). CDR1 is SQVTM, CDR2 ANQGSEA, per germline. There are 13 residues in the CDR3. V was cut by 5 bases and J by 0 bases, with 10 bases left in between. The CDR3 coding sequence is TGCAGCGTTAGAACAGGGATGAACACTGAAGCTTTCTTT. This encodes CSVRTGMNTEAFF.

The genes are TRBV4-3 and TRBJ2-2; TRBD2 matches at 12 bases. The V and J ends lost 5 bases and 0 bases, in that order; junction bases with no gene match: 7. The germline CDR1 and CDR2 sequences are LGHNA and YSLEER. The CDR3 totals 18 residues. CDR3 sequence reads: CASSARLAGASNTGELFF. CDR3 in DNA: TGCGCCAGCAGCGCGAGACTAGCGGGGGCCTCGAACACCGGGGAGCTGTTTTTT.

This sequence joins TRBV10-3 and TRBJ2-1, with 7 bases lining up with TRBD2. Germline trimming cut 11 bases from V and 5 bases from J; bases unmatched to any gene: 6. Per the germline V gene, CDR1 is ENHRY and CDR2 is SYGVKD. This CDR3 has 12 amino acids. CDR3 residues: CAGGSSDNEQFF. CDR3 DNA: TGTGCCGGCGGGAGTTCCGACAATGAGCAGTTCTTC.

The chain couples TRBV5-1 to TRBJ1-3; TRBD1 is a possible D gene (5 bases). This CDR3 region has 16 residues. The V gene's germline CDR1 is SGHRS and CDR2 YFSETQ. The V end was cut by 3 bases, the J end by 1 base, with 14 bases between. CDR3 region: CASSSLDSLSGNTIYF. CDR3 bases: TGCGCCAGCAGCTCCTTAGACAGTCTATCTGGAAACACCATATATTTT.

V gene TRBV29-1 combines with J gene TRBJ1-2; D remains ambiguous. CDR1 is SQVTM, CDR2 ANQGSEA, per germline. This CDR3 has 15 residues. Trimming shortened V by 3 bases and J by 7 bases, and 21 bases separated the two germline ends. The CDR3 bases are TGCAGCGTTGAGAATGGGCCGGATATCTTAATTGGCTACACCTTC. Residues: CSVENGPDILIGYTF.

The chain couples TRBV13 to TRBJ2-3; 10 nucleotides align to TRBD1. CDR3 length: 16 residues. Germline V gene sequence: CDR1 PRHDT, CDR2 FYEKMQ (reference sequence). With 5 bases clipped from V and 2 bases from J, the junction kept 7 bases outside the gene matches. The CDR3 nucleotides read TGTGCCAGCAGCCCCAGGACAGGGGGATTCACAGATACGCAGTATTTT. Its protein is CASSPRTGGFTDTQYF.

The sample holds a few counts of this clone. This chain connects TRBV19 to TRBJ1-2; 7 bases line up with TRBD1. J gave up 4 bases and V 5 bases, and 10 bases lay outside the gene matches. This CDR3 is 15 amino acids long. From germline, CDR1 is LNHDA and CDR2 SQIVND (reference sequence). Written as DNA, the CDR3 is TGTGCCAGTAGTCTCGACGGGACAGCAGCCTATGGCTACACCTTC. As protein: CASSLDGTAAYGYTF.

Turning to this clone: The same CDR3 can be traced to other DNA sequences in this sample. The genes are TRBV19 and TRBJ1-5; maybe TRBD1 (6 bases). CDR1 is LNHDA, CDR2 SQIVND, per germline (reference sequence). The CDR3 totals 15 residues. With 6 bases removed from V and 2 bases from J, the gap between germline ends came to 14 bases. The CDR3 nucleotides read TGTGCCAGTAGGGCACAGGGTTTGGGCAATCAGCCCCAGCATTTT. This sequence encodes CASRAQGLGNQPQHF.

J is TRBJ1-6 and V is TRBV5-5, with D unclear. The CDR3 loop spans 14 amino acids. V was pared by 4 bases and J by 0 bases, with 5 bases between. Per germline, CDR1 SGHKS and CDR2 YYEKEE (reference sequence). CDR3 amino acids: CASSASSYNSPLHF. The CDR3 nucleotides are TGTGCCAGCAGCGCGAGCTCCTATAATTCACCCCTCCACTTT.

The genes are TRBV19 and TRBJ2-7, with a weak D call TRBD2 (7 bases). V was trimmed by 8 bases and J by 2 bases, leaving 19 bases between them. This CDR3 spans 15 amino acids. Germline V gene sequence: CDR1 LNHDA, CDR2 SQIVND (reference sequence). The DNA of the CDR3 is TGTGCCAGTGGCCGCGGGGGCTTTCAACCCTACGAGCAGTACTTC. Amino acid sequence: CASGRGGFQPYEQYF.

V gene TRBV19 combines with J gene TRBJ1-4; 10 bases map to TRBD1. Trimming at V came to 3 bases and at J to 8 bases, leaving 6 bases not matched to a gene. This CDR3 is built from 15 residues. Germline assignment: CDR1 LNHDA and CDR2 SQIVND (reference sequence). The CDR3 loop is CASSIHDRGLEKLFF. The CDR3 DNA reads as TGTGCCAGTAGTATCCACGACAGGGGGCTCGAAAAACTGTTTTTT.

Only a few counts were recorded for this clone. The chain joins TRBV7-9 to TRBJ1-2, with a weak D call TRBD1 (6 bases). The length of the CDR3 is 15 residues. V lost 5 bases, J lost 7 bases, and 20 bases lay in between. CDR1 is SEHNR, CDR2 FQNEAQ, per germline (reference sequence). CDR3 nucleotide sequence: TGTGCCAGCAGCCCGCGGGGGGCGGGGTTCGGTGGCTACACCTTC. Its translation is CASSPRGAGFGGYTF.

The chain combines TRBV2 with TRBJ1-5, with D unclear. V was clipped by 10 bases and J by 3 bases, with 13 bases between them. Germline V gives CDR1 SNHLY, CDR2 FYNNEI. The CDR3 totals 13 residues. CDR3 sequence (DNA): TGTGCCACTAGCCTCAGTCCCAATCAGCCCCAGCATTTT. Encoded protein: CATSLSPNQPQHF.

The chain combines TRBV10-3 with TRBJ1-2, with 7 bases identical to TRBD1. Germline V gene lookup returns CDR1 ENHRY and CDR2 SYGVKD. The CDR3 consists of 15 residues. Germline trimming cut 4 bases from V and 0 bases from J; bases unmatched to any gene: 5. CDR3 sequence (DNA): TGTGCCATCAGTGCGAGGGACAGTCCTAACTATGGCTACACCTTC. Translating it yields CAISARDSPNYGYTF.

The rearrangement joins TRBV12-5 to TRBJ2-5, with a weak D call TRBD1 (6 bases). The ends were cut back, 1 base at V and 5 bases at J, with 14 bases in the middle. The CDR3 length is 15 residues. Germline CDR1 is LGHNT and CDR2 is FRNRAP. CDR3 nucleotides: TGTGCTAGTGGTTTGGGCACCAACCAGGGGGAGACCCAGTACTTC. It yields the protein CASGLGTNQGETQYF.

V gene TRBV6-5 combines with J gene TRBJ2-7, with 9 bases aligning to TRBD1. CDR3 length equals 16 residues. The germline V gene has CDR1 MNHEY and CDR2 SVGAGI. V was clipped by 4 bases and J by 6 bases; unmatched bases: 13. The DNA for the CDR3 is TGTGCCAGCAGTTCTCCCCCGGGACAGGGTGCACGCGAGCAGTACTTC. It yields the protein CASSSPPGQGAREQYF.

This clone appeared once. J is TRBJ1-1 and V is TRBV20-1; D might be TRBD1 (6 bases). CDR1 and CDR2 (germline): DFQATT, SNEGSKA (reference sequence). The CDR3 is made up of 15 amino acids. The ends were cut back, 3 bases at V and 3 bases at J, with 17 bases in the middle. CDR3 region: CSASATPGADTEAFF. CDR3 DNA: TGCAGTGCTAGTGCCACCCCAGGGGCGGACACTGAAGCTTTCTTT.

This sequence joins TRBV6-2 or TRBV6-3 and TRBJ1-1, with D perhaps TRBD1 (6 bases). The CDR3 contains 14 residues. V lost 2 bases to trimming and J lost 8 bases, with 15 bases between them. Germline V gene data show CDR1 as MNHEY and CDR2 as SVGEGT. The CDR3 sequence is CASSYPLYREEAFF. Written as DNA, the CDR3 is TGTGCCAGCAGTTACCCACTCTACAGGGAGGAAGCTTTCTTT.

This clone was counted only a few times. The gene calls are TRBV12-3 or TRBV12-4 and TRBJ2-3; maybe TRBD1 (6 bases). The CDR3 consists of 12 residues. The germline V and J ends were trimmed by 6 bases and 3 bases, with 7 bases remaining between them. The CDR3 reads CASSRGTDTQYF. Here the CDR3 DNA reads TGTGCCAGCAGCAGGGGAACAGATACGCAGTATTTT.

This clone has just a few counts. The chain has TRBV27 and TRBJ2-7; the D gene is possibly TRBD1 (6 bases). This CDR3 spans 14 amino acids. Between the trimmed V and J ends, which lost 2 bases and 5 bases, there was a span of 13 bases. Per the germline V gene, CDR1 is MNHEY and CDR2 is SMNVEV (reference sequence). For the CDR3, the DNA is TGTGCCAGCAGTTTAAAAGGGGGATCTAACGAGCAGTACTTC. Encoded protein: CASSLKGGSNEQYF.

The chain uses TRBV29-1 and TRBJ2-1; 8 bases agree with TRBD1. The V gene end was trimmed by 6 bases and the J gene end by 7 bases; junction bases not matched to a gene: 2. This CDR3 is built from 11 residues. Looked up from germline, CDR1 is SQVTM and CDR2 is ANQGSEA. The CDR3 DNA is TGCAGCGTCTACAGGGGGAATGAGCAGTTCTTC. Encoded protein: CSVYRGNEQFF.

This clone showed up just once. V and J are TRBV7-2 and TRBJ2-7, with D maybe TRBD2 (8 bases). This CDR3 has 15 amino acids. Germline CDR1 is SGHTA and CDR2 is FQGNSA. V gave up 5 bases and J gave up 7 bases, with 21 bases separating them. This chain's CDR3 is CASSPRGAGGWEQYF. CDR3 coding DNA: TGTGCCAGCAGCCCCAGGGGGGCGGGAGGCTGGGAGCAGTACTTC. The entire variable domain, with the rest obtained from reference TRBV7-2 and TRBJ2-7, is as follows: GAGVSQSPSNKVTEKGKDVELRCDPISGHTALYWYRQSLGQGLEFLIYFQGNSAPDKSGLPSDRFSAERTGGSVSTLTIQRTQQEDSAVYLCASSPRGAGGWEQYFGPGTRLTVT.

The chain combines TRBV30 with TRBJ2-7; D not resolved. Germline values: CDR1 GTSNPN, CDR2 SVGIG (reference sequence). The CDR3 extends over 13 amino acids. Trimming removed 5 bases at V and 4 bases at J, with 15 bases between. CDR3 region: CAWATTITYEQYF. The CDR3 bases are TGTGCCTGGGCCACGACAATTACTTACGAGCAGTACTTC.

This CDR3 reads CASSILRGAEANYGYTF. The CDR3 region has the DNA TGTGCCAGTAGTATTCTCAGGGGCGCGGAAGCTAACTATGGCTACACCTTC. This rearrangement joins TRBV19 to TRBJ1-2, with a tentative D call TRBD1 (6 bases). Trimming removed 3 bases at V and 0 bases at J, with 17 bases between. The CDR3 is 17 residues long. The germline V gene has CDR1 LNHDA and CDR2 SQIVND (reference sequence).

The chain is built from TRBV5-1 and TRBJ1-1; D is perhaps TRBD1 (6 bases). Per germline, CDR1 SGHRS and CDR2 YFSETQ. There are 14 residues in the CDR3. V shed 0 bases and J shed 5 bases, with 11 bases lying between them. The CDR3 DNA is TGCGCCAGCAGCTTGGACAGGGTGGGAACTGAAGCTTTCTTT. Amino acids: CASSLDRVGTEAFF.

The chain employs TRBV7-8 and TRBJ1-1, with a possible D match to TRBD1 (5 bases). The germline V gene encodes CDR1 SGHVS and CDR2 FQNEAQ. V dropped 1 base and J dropped 10 bases, with 13 bases sitting between them. The CDR3 covers 13 residues. CDR3 in amino acids: CASSLVSGGRAFF. CDR3 nucleotides: TGTGCCAGCAGCTTAGTAAGCGGGGGGAGAGCTTTCTTT. Full variable domain (rest looked up from reference TRBV7-8 and TRBJ1-1): GAGVSQSPRYKVAKRGQDVALRCDPISGHVSLFWYQQALGQGPEFLTYFQNEAQLDKSGLPSDRFFAERPEGSVSTLKIQRTQQEDSAVYLCASSLVSGGRAFFGQGTRLTVV.

This clone was picked up a small number of times. The chain combines TRBV7-3 with TRBJ2-1; 7 bases agree with TRBD1. The CDR3 sequence is 14 residues long. Germline loops: CDR1 SGHTA, CDR2 FQGTGA. Unmatched junction bases numbered 5, after V lost 5 bases and J lost 4 bases. CDR3 in amino acids: CASSQGTEYNEQFF. CDR3 nucleotides: TGTGCCAGCAGCCAGGGGACAGAATACAATGAGCAGTTCTTC.

The CDR3 here is CASSLTRATEAFF. The CDR3 DNA reads as TGTGCCAGCAGTCTTACGCGGGCCACTGAAGCTTTCTTT. The chain employs TRBV12-3 or TRBV12-4 and TRBJ1-1; no clear D gene. The CDR3 runs to 13 residues. Deletions cut 5 bases from V and 4 bases from J, with 11 bases between.

This sequence joins TRBV12-5 and TRBJ2-3; D uncertain. From germline, CDR1 is LGHNT and CDR2 FRNRAP. The CDR3 is 13 amino acids. The germline V and J ends were trimmed by 0 bases and 9 bases, with 10 bases remaining between them. The chain's CDR3 is CASGLVGWRTQYF. CDR3 nucleotide sequence: TGTGCTAGTGGTTTGGTCGGATGGAGAACGCAGTATTTT. Using reference TRBV12-5 and TRBJ2-3 for the parts outside the CDR3, the full variable domain is DARVTQTPRHKVTEMGQEVTMRCQPILGHNTVFWYRQTMMQGLELLAYFRNRAPLDDSGMPKDRFSAEMPDATLATLKIQPSEPRDSAVYFCASGLVGWRTQYFGPGTRLTVL.

This chain links TRBV11-3 with TRBJ1-1; D not certain. Trimming cost V 5 bases and J 10 bases, with 17 bases left between them. The CDR3 has 13 amino acids. Germline-derived CDR1 and CDR2 are SGHNT and YENEEA. The CDR3 reads CASSKSALGRAFF. Written as DNA, the CDR3 is TGTGCCAGCAGCAAATCAGCGCTAGGGAGAGCTTTCTTT.

This rearrangement joins TRBV19 to TRBJ1-6; no clear D gene. Trimming pared 7 bases from V and 5 bases from J, leaving 12 bases between. In germline, CDR1 is LNHDA, CDR2 SQIVND (reference sequence). The CDR3 spans 14 residues. This CDR3 is CASMRGLNNSPLHF. The CDR3 DNA is TGTGCCAGTATGCGAGGGTTAAATAATTCACCCCTCCACTTT.